Below are 11 T cell receptor beta chains sequenced from a single sample in a study of blood T cell repertoires in COVID-19. Profiling relied on immunoSEQ multiplex PCR, and the TCRdb table lists in-frame clones only, not all of them. The table records under 300,000 clones, approximately 90% of them present only once. The sample was PBMCs or T cells enriched from blood (not recorded which). The receptors were gathered from a woman between 40 and 55 years old with acute COVID-19.

The chain links TRBV29-1 to TRBJ2-5, with TRBD1 matching 8 bases. Germline V CDR1 and CDR2: SQVTM, ANQGSEA. This CDR3 spans 11 amino acids. The CDR3 coding sequence is TGCAGTTATGACAGGGGTGAGACCCAGTACTTC. It is translated as CSYDRGETQYF.

This chain links TRBV12-3 or TRBV12-4 with TRBJ2-1; D is perhaps TRBD1 (6 bases). The V and J ends lost 5 bases and 5 bases respectively, with 7 bases between them. The CDR3 is 12 amino acids. CDR3 protein: CASSRTDNEQFF. The CDR3 DNA sequence: TGTGCCAGCAGTAGGACAGACAATGAGCAGTTCTTC.

V is TRBV28 and J is TRBJ1-2, with D unresolved. Germline CDR1 MDHEN, CDR2 SYDVKM. The CDR3 totals 12 residues. Trimming pared 4 bases from V and 8 bases from J, leaving 11 bases between. The CDR3 is CASSSPTLGYTF. DNA of the CDR3: TGTGCCAGCAGTTCCCCGACACTCGGCTACACCTTC.

The chain joins TRBV21-1 to TRBJ2-7; the D call TRBD2 from the table was never checked on the DNA. TRBV21-1 is noted as a pseudogene. The CDR3 runs to 15 residues. This CDR3 reads CARWDFSGRVYEQYF. The DNA for the CDR3 is TGTGCCAGGTGGGACTTTAGCGGGAGGGTCTACGAGCAGTACTTC.

The chain has TRBV19 and TRBJ1-5; TRBD1 is a possible D gene (6 bases). Germline CDR1 is LNHDA and CDR2 is SQIVND (reference sequence). The V end was cut by 3 bases, the J end by 13 bases, with 22 bases between. The length of the CDR3 is 15 residues. For the CDR3, the DNA is TGTGCCAGTAGTATCGGTAGGACAGCGATTGACCTACAGCATTTT. Protein sequence: CASSIGRTAIDLQHF.

The V gene is TRBV19, the J gene TRBJ1-6; D gene uncertain. CDR1 and CDR2 (germline): LNHDA, SQIVND (reference sequence). This CDR3 comprises 17 residues. Trimming left V 3 bases short and J 3 bases short, with 15 bases between. The DNA for the CDR3 is TGTGCCAGTAGTATCCCGCAGAGGAATCTCTATAATTCACCCCTCCACTTT. Its translation is CASSIPQRNLYNSPLHF.

The J gene is TRBJ1-2, the V gene TRBV5-5; tentatively, D is TRBD1 (6 bases). V lost 1 base, J lost 4 bases, and 11 bases lay in between. CDR1 and CDR2 (germline): SGHKS, YYEKEE (reference sequence). The CDR3 is 14 residues long. The CDR3 loop reads CASSLRQEFYGYTF. For the CDR3, the DNA is TGTGCCAGCAGCTTGAGACAGGAGTTCTATGGCTACACCTTC.

The V and J genes are TRBV2 and TRBJ1-6, with 7 bases identical to TRBD1. The CDR3 totals 13 residues. Germline V CDR1 and CDR2: SNHLY, FYNNEI. V shed 6 bases, J shed 6 bases, and the junction held 2 bases outside the gene matches. The CDR3 DNA is TGTGCCAGCAGGGGGGACAGTAATTCACCCCTCCACTTT. It specifies CASRGDSNSPLHF.

The chain combines TRBV4-3 with TRBJ1-1, with 7 bases fitting TRBD1. CDR3 length: 16 residues. J gave up 3 bases and V 0 bases, and 7 bases lay outside the gene matches. Germline lookup yields CDR1 LGHNA and CDR2 YSLEER. CDR3 nucleotide sequence: TGCGCCAGCAGCCAAGAACCTACAGGGGCCGACACTGAAGCTTTCTTT. Translating it yields CASSQEPTGADTEAFF.

This chain joins TRBV7-2 and TRBJ2-1; D not certain. The V and J ends lost 2 bases and 0 bases respectively, with 11 bases between them. Per the germline V gene, CDR1 is SGHTA and CDR2 is FQGNSA. CDR3 length equals 16 residues. The CDR3 loop reads CASSLSATNSYNEQFF. The CDR3 nucleotides are TGTGCCAGCAGCTTATCCGCCACTAACTCCTACAATGAGCAGTTCTTC.

J is TRBJ2-3 and V is TRBV28; 11 bases map to TRBD2. Germline CDR1 MDHEN, CDR2 SYDVKM. V lost 2 bases, J lost 0 bases, and 4 bases stayed unmatched. The CDR3 consists of 17 residues. The CDR3 loop is CASSLTGTSGSTDTQYF. The CDR3 bases are TGTGCCAGCAGTTTAACGGGGACTAGCGGTAGCACAGATACGCAGTATTTT.